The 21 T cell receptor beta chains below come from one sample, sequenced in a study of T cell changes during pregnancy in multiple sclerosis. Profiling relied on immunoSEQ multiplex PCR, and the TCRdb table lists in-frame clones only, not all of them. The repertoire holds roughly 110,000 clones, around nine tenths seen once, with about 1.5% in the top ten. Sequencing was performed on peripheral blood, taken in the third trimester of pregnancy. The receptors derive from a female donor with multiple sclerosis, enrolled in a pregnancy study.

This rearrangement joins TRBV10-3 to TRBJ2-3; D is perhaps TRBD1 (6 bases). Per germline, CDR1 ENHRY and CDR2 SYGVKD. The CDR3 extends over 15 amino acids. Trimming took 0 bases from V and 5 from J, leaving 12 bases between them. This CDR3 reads CAISESGALRDTQYF. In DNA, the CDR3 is TGTGCCATCAGTGAGTCGGGGGCGCTGAGAGATACGCAGTATTTT.

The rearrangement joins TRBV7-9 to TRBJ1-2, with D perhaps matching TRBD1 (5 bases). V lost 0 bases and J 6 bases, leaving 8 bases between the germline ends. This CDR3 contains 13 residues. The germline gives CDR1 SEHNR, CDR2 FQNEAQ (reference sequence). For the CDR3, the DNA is TGTGCCAGCAGCTTAGCAGGGGCAGATGGCTACACCTTC. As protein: CASSLAGADGYTF.

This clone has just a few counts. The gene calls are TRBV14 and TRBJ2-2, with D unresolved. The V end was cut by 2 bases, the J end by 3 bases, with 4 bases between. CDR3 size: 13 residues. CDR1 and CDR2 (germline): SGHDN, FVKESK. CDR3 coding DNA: TGTGCCAGCAGCCAAAAGCACACCGGGGAGCTGTTTTTT. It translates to CASSQKHTGELFF.

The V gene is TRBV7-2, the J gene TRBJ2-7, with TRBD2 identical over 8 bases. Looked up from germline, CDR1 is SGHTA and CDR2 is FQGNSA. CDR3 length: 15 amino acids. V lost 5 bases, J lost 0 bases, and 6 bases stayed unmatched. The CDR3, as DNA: TGTGCCAGCAGCCCGACTAGCGCGATCTCCTACGAGCAGTACTTC. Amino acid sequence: CASSPTSAISYEQYF.

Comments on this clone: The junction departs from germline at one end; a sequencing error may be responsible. CDR3 sequence reads: CSVEAGLANEQYF. The DNA for the CDR3 is TGCAGCGTAGAAGCGGGACTAGCGAACGAGCAGTACTTC. J is TRBJ2-5 and V is TRBV29-1; 10 bases line up with TRBD2. Judging by the DNA end, TRBJ2-7 fits better; the J call may be wrong. The CDR3 is 13 residues long. Germline assignment: CDR1 SQVTM and CDR2 ANQGSEA.

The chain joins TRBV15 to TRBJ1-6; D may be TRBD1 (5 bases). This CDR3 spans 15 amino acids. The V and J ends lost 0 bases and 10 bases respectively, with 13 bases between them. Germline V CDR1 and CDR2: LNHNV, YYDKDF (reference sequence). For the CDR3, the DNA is TGTGCCACCAGCAGAGATTTGGGGGGAGGCTCACCCCTCCACTTT. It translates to CATSRDLGGGSPLHF.

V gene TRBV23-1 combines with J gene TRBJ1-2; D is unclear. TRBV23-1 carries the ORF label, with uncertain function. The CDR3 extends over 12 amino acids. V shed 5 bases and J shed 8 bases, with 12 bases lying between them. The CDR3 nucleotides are TGCGCCAGCAGTTCCCAACGGAGGGGCTACACCTTC. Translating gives CASSSQRRGYTF.

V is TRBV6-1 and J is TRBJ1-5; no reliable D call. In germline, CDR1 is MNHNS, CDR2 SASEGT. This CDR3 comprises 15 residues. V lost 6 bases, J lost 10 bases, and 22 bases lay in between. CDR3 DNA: TGTGCCAGCAGAAAGGAGAGACATGGAGGAGGACCCCAGCATTTT. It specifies CASRKERHGGGPQHF.

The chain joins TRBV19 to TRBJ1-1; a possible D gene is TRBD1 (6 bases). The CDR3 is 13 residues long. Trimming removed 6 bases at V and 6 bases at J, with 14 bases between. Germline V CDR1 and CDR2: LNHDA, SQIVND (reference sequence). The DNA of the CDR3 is TGTGCCAGTAGCAACACAGGGCAGGCTGAAGCTTTCTTT. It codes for CASSNTGQAEAFF.

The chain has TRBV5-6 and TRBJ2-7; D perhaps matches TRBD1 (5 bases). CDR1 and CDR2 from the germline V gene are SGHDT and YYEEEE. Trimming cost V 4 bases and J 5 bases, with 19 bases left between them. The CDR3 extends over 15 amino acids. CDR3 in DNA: TGTGCCAGCAGCGTAATGAGCAGGGCGTCCCACGAGCAGTACTTC. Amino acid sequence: CASSVMSRASHEQYF.

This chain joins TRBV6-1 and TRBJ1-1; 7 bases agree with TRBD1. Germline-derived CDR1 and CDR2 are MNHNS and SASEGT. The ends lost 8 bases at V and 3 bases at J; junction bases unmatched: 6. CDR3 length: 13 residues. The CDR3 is CASGGTVHTEAFF. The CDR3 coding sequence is TGTGCCAGCGGCGGGACAGTTCACACTGAAGCTTTCTTT.

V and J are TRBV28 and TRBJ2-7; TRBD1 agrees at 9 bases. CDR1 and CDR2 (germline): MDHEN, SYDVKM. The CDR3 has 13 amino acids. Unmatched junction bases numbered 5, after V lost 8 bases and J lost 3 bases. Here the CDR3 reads CASRGTGHYEQYF. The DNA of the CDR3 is TGTGCCAGCCGGGGGACAGGGCACTACGAGCAGTACTTC.

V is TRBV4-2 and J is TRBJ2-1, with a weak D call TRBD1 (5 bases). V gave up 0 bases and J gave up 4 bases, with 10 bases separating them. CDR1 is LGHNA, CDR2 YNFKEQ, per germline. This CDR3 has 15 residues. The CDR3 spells CASSQEQARYNEQFF. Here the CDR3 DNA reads TGTGCCAGCAGCCAAGAACAGGCCCGTTACAATGAGCAGTTCTTC.

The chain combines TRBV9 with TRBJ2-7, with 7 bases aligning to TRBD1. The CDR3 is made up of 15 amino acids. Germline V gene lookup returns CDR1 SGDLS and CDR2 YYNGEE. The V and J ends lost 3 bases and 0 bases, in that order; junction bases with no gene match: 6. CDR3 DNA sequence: TGTGCCAGCAGCGCCCCGGACAGGCCCTCCTACGAGCAGTACTTC. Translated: CASSAPDRPSYEQYF. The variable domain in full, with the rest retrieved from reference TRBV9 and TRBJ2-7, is DSGVTQTPKHLITATGQRVTLRCSPRSGDLSVYWYQQSLDQGLQFLIQYYNGEERAKGNILERFSAQQFPDLHSELNLSSLELGDSALYFCASSAPDRPSYEQYFGPGTRLTVT.

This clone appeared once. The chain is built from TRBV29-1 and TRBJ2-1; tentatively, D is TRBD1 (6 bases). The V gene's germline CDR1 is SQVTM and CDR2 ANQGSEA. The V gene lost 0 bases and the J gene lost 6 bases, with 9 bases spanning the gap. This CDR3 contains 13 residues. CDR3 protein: CSVEEAQGNEQFF. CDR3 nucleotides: TGCAGCGTTGAAGAGGCACAGGGCAATGAGCAGTTCTTC.

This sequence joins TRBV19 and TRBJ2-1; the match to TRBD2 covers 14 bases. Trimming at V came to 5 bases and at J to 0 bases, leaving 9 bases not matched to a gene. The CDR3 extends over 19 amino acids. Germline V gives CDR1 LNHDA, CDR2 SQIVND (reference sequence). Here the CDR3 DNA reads TGTGCCAGTAGTTTGACTAGCGGGGGGGTCATGAGCTCCTACAATGAGCAGTTCTTC. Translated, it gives CASSLTSGGVMSSYNEQFF.

In DNA form, the CDR3 reads TGTGCCAGCAGTGACTCCCACCGCGGGGGGGCCGGAGATACGCAGTATTTT. This sequence encodes CASSDSHRGGAGDTQYF. V and J are TRBV6-4 and TRBJ2-3, with 9 positions matching TRBD2. This CDR3 spans 17 amino acids. Trimming removed 0 bases from V and 5 bases from J; junction bases left unmatched: 9. Germline V lookup: CDR1 MRHNA, CDR2 SNTAGT.

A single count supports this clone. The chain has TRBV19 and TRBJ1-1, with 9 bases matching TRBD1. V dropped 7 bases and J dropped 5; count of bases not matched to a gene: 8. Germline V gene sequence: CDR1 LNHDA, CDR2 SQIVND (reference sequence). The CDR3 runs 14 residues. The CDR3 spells CASIHRGRGTEAFF. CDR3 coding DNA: TGTGCCAGTATTCACAGGGGGCGTGGGACTGAAGCTTTCTTT.

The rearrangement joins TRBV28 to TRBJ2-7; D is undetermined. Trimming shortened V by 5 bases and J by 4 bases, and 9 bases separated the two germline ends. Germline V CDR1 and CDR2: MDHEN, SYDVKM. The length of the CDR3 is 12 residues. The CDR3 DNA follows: TGTGCCAGCAGTCTACAGAGTTACGAGCAGTACTTC. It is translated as CASSLQSYEQYF.

The CDR3 region is CASSVGGITDTQYF. In DNA, the CDR3 is TGTGCCAGCAGCGTGGGGGGTATCACAGATACGCAGTATTTT. V usage is TRBV9 and J usage is TRBJ2-3; perhaps TRBD2 as D (6 bases). Looked up from germline, CDR1 is SGDLS and CDR2 is YYNGEE. The CDR3 runs 14 residues. Trimming took 2 bases from V and 2 from J, leaving 9 bases between them. The variable domain in full, completed from reference TRBV9 and TRBJ2-3, reads DSGVTQTPKHLITATGQRVTLRCSPRSGDLSVYWYQQSLDQGLQFLIQYYNGEERAKGNILERFSAQQFPDLHSELNLSSLELGDSALYFCASSVGGITDTQYFGPGTRLTVL.

The CDR3 here is CASSYRLDSYNEQFF. DNA for the CDR3: TGTGCCAGCAGTTACCGCCTCGACAGCTACAATGAGCAGTTCTTC. The rearrangement links TRBV6-5 to TRBJ2-1; TRBD1 is a possible D gene (5 bases). Trimming took off 2 bases at V and 3 bases at J, with 11 bases between the two ends. CDR3 length: 15 residues. CDR1 is MNHEY and CDR2 is SVGAGI in the germline V gene.